This T cell receptor beta chain originates from a study of T cells after yellow fever vaccination (dated by TCRdb to about 2019). Turning to the overall study: The SMART-Seq v4 Ultra Low Input RNA kit was used to prepare libraries from fractions with low cell numbers. The cohort comprised two healthy male donors, one aged 18 to 29 and one aged 30 to 40 years. Bulk TCR alpha and beta repertoires were sequenced longitudinally to track T-cell clones before and after primary and booster YFV17D yellow fever vaccination. Blood was drawn at multiple timepoints before and after primary and secondary immunization, with bulk PBMC replicates and cell subsets isolated. Broad study findings and their caveats: After the booster, most of the clones that had expanded following primary vaccination were detected again (96% of CD4 and around nine tenths of CD8), which suggests that memory was broadly maintained. Compared with the primary T-cell response, the secondary T-cell response was faster but weaker, reaching its peak on day 5 rather than on day 15. A small share of clonotypes was detected in both CD4 and CD8 compartments, with the overlap likely arising from convergent recombination. Computational filtering was required because FACS-sorted repertoires could contain abundant contaminating clonotypes from the bulk population. Because only two donors were included in the study, the extent to which the findings can be generalized is limited.

TCR cDNA was synthesized by 5'RACE template switching, which introduced a universal primer site and unique molecular identifiers. cDNA synthesis was primed from both the TCR alpha and TCR beta constant segments. Library amplification used two PCR steps, and the second PCR step added sample barcodes and sequencing adapters. Libraries were sequenced on Illumina HiSeq 2500 (2x100 bp) or NovaSeq (2x150 bp). From the authors' description of their analysis: MIGEC was used to demultiplex reads and collapse the reads into UMI consensus sequences, and MiXCR was used for V(D)J alignment. Vaccine-responding clonotypes were identified with edgeR using replicate PBMC samples, with FDR below 0.01 and a log2 fold change above 5 up to day 15 being required. Each bulk clonotype received a CD4 or CD8 identity based on whether the sequenced CD4 or CD8 repertoire contained that clonotype at higher abundance. TCRdb itself trimmed the public reads at Q25 with fastp, ran MiXCR and retained productive beta chains. Each entry is one CDR3 protein sequence, shown with its most common DNA and genes. The V and J calls, along with clone size, are taken from TCRdb and not from the paper's own processing. Across this sample there are 450,000 to 550,000 distinct CDR3 sequences, with about a fifth seen only once. About 15% of the sample rests with the top ten.

The treatment or condition label corresponds to: live attenuated yellow fever vaccine strain. At every blood-draw timepoint, two biological replicates of bulk PBMCs were collected. A standard Ficoll-Paque protocol was used to isolate PBMCs from peripheral blood. TriZol was used to extract RNA from bulk PBMCs, from CD4 and CD8 fractions, and from dextramer-positive and dextramer-negative fractions. Details on this clonotype: Its antigen target is currently unknown. Base qualities are missing; no much larger clone stands one base away.

The germline V gene provides CDR1 SGHRS and CDR2 YFSETQ. The CDR3 has 14 amino acids, counting the end cysteine and phenylalanine. The CDR3 DNA has 42 bases and is translated from base 1. The trim is 4 bases for V and 1 base for J, with a gap of 11 bases between the germline ends. The sequence joins TRBV5-1 to TRBJ1-1; the D gene is perhaps TRBD1, from 6 matching bases. This specimen consisted of PBMCs, obtained roughly 23 days after the first yellow fever vaccination. The TCR was taken from a young man who received the YFV17D yellow fever vaccine. The encoded CDR3 is CASSEGHWNTEAFF. The DNA sequence reads TGCGCCAGCAGCGAGGGACATTGGAACACTGAAGCTTTCTTT.